These 17 T cell receptor beta chains came from one sample sequenced in a study of blood T cell repertoires in COVID-19. Method: immunoSEQ multiplex PCR; TCRdb's copy keeps in-frame clones and lacks some. The data contain approximately 250,000 clones, about 87% of them singletons. The specimen sequenced was peripheral blood. The source of these receptors is a woman in her 70s with COVID-19, enrolled during active disease.

The chain couples TRBV30 to TRBJ2-7, with 7 nucleotides matching TRBD1. CDR1 and CDR2 from the germline V gene are GTSNPN and SVGIG (reference sequence). The CDR3 covers 12 residues. The ends lost 7 bases at V and 8 bases at J; junction bases unmatched: 11. The CDR3 DNA sequence: TGTGCCTTACACGGGACAGAAAATAAGCAGTACTTC. Translating gives CALHGTENKQYF.

Only one count was recorded for this clone. The chain has TRBV27 and TRBJ1-6; TRBD1 matches at 8 bases. CDR1 and CDR2 from the germline V gene are MNHEY and SMNVEV (reference sequence). V lost 5 bases to trimming and J lost 7 bases; unmatched junction nucleotides: 10. The CDR3 totals 16 residues. The CDR3 protein is CASSLSPGTGNSPLHF. In DNA, the CDR3 is TGTGCCAGCAGTCTCTCCCCCGGGACAGGAAATTCACCCCTCCACTTT.

The V and J genes are TRBV19 and TRBJ2-1, with D perhaps TRBD2 (5 bases). From germline, CDR1 is LNHDA and CDR2 SQIVND (reference sequence). The length of the CDR3 is 15 residues. The V and J ends lost 1 base and 8 bases respectively, with 15 bases between them. DNA of the CDR3: TGTGCCAGTAGTATAGTTTTGGGGAGCCCCCATGAGCAGTTCTTC. This translates into CASSIVLGSPHEQFF.

The rearrangement uses TRBV15 and TRBJ1-1; 7 nucleotides align to TRBD1. The junction had 5 bases not matched to a gene; V was cut back by 3 bases and J by 1 base. Germline assignment: CDR1 LNHNV and CDR2 YYDKDF (reference sequence). The CDR3 covers 15 residues. The CDR3 nucleotides are TGTGCCACCAGCAGCCTCCAGGGGGGGAACACTGAAGCTTTCTTT. Translation gives CATSSLQGGNTEAFF.

The CDR3 coding sequence is TGTGCCAGCAGAGACAGGATAGCCAAAAACATTCAGTACTTC. It is translated as CASRDRIAKNIQYF. This rearrangement joins TRBV21-1 to TRBJ2-4; TRBD1 is taken as the D call from the table, unchecked against the DNA. TRBV21-1 is flagged as a pseudogene. There are 14 residues in the CDR3.

The rearrangement links TRBV29-1 to TRBJ2-1; a possible D gene is TRBD1 (5 bases). V lost 4 bases, J lost 5 bases, and 12 bases lay in between. From germline, CDR1 is SQVTM and CDR2 ANQGSEA. The CDR3 extends over 13 amino acids. This CDR3 is CSVVNRINNEQFF. As DNA, the CDR3 is TGCAGCGTTGTTAACAGGATTAACAATGAGCAGTTCTTC.

This sequence joins TRBV7-2 and TRBJ1-1, with D possibly TRBD1 on 5 matching bases. Per germline, CDR1 SGHTA and CDR2 FQGNSA. The V gene lost 2 bases and the J gene lost 4 bases, with 8 bases spanning the gap. The CDR3 consists of 13 residues. CDR3 sequence reads: CASSLLRGTEAFF. DNA of the CDR3: TGTGCCAGCAGCTTATTAAGGGGCACTGAAGCTTTCTTT. Complete variable domain (other parts from reference TRBV7-2 and TRBJ1-1): GAGVSQSPSNKVTEKGKDVELRCDPISGHTALYWYRQSLGQGLEFLIYFQGNSAPDKSGLPSDRFSAERTGGSVSTLTIQRTQQEDSAVYLCASSLLRGTEAFFGQGTRLTVV.

The V call is TRBV30, the J call TRBJ2-3, with 10 bases fitting TRBD2. Trimming took 0 bases from V and 1 from J; bases not matched to a gene: 7. Germline CDR1 is GTSNPN and CDR2 is SVGIG (reference sequence). The CDR3 is 17 residues long. CDR3: CAWSVRIGTSGTDTQYF. In nucleotides, the CDR3 is TGTGCCTGGAGTGTACGGATAGGGACTAGCGGCACAGATACGCAGTATTTT.

The chain couples TRBV10-3 to TRBJ2-7; D uncertain. The length of the CDR3 is 12 residues. Germline V gene lookup returns CDR1 ENHRY and CDR2 SYGVKD. With 2 bases removed from V and 3 bases from J, the gap between germline ends came to 5 bases. This CDR3 reads CAISEVFYEQYF. In DNA, the CDR3 is TGTGCCATCAGTGAGGTATTCTACGAGCAGTACTTC.

The chain employs TRBV5-1 and TRBJ2-5; a possible D gene is TRBD2 (6 bases). CDR1 is SGHRS and CDR2 is YFSETQ in the germline V gene. This CDR3 has 16 amino acids. V lost 5 bases and J lost 1, with 18 bases in between. CDR3 nucleotide sequence: TGCGCCAGCAGGCCTTCTAACGGAGGGGTCCAAGAGACCCAGTACTTC. Its translation is CASRPSNGGVQETQYF.

The chain has TRBV3-1 (or the pseudogene TRBV3-2) and TRBJ2-7; D gene uncertain. This CDR3 comprises 13 residues. V was clipped by 4 bases and J by 2 bases, with 9 bases between them. From germline, CDR1 is LGHDT and CDR2 YNNKEL (reference sequence). The CDR3 loop is CASSLNFPYEQYF. DNA of the CDR3: TGTGCCAGCAGCCTAAACTTTCCCTACGAGCAGTACTTC.

This clone occurred a few times. The same CDR3 can be traced to other DNA sequences in this sample. The chain combines TRBV29-1 with TRBJ2-7; the match to TRBD1 covers 8 bases. Germline V gene sequence: CDR1 SQVTM, CDR2 ANQGSEA. The CDR3 length is 12 residues. The junction had 5 bases not matched to a gene; V was cut back by 4 bases and J by 6 bases. CDR3 region: CSVVGQGAEQYF. The CDR3 DNA follows: TGCAGCGTTGTCGGACAGGGAGCCGAGCAGTACTTC.

A remark on this clone: Other DNA sequences in this specimen translate into the identical CDR3. The J gene is TRBJ2-2, the V gene TRBV3-1 (or the pseudogene TRBV3-2); weak D call: TRBD2 (5 bases). This CDR3 contains 16 residues. Germline CDR1 and CDR2: LGHDT and YNNKEL (reference sequence). The V and J ends lost 1 base and 1 base respectively, with 10 bases between them. This CDR3 is CASSQVQDWNTGELFF. The CDR3 nucleotides read TGTGCCAGCAGCCAAGTCCAGGACTGGAACACCGGGGAGCTGTTTTTT.

The chain carries TRBV7-2 and TRBJ1-5, with 10 positions matching TRBD1. From germline, CDR1 is SGHTA and CDR2 FQGNSA. This CDR3 has 17 residues. With V trimmed by 5 bases and J by 4 bases, 11 bases remained unmatched. In nucleotides, the CDR3 is TGTGCCAGCAGCATTGGGACAGGGGACGGCCAGAATCAGCCCCAGCATTTT. Translated: CASSIGTGDGQNQPQHF.

In its sample, this clone was seen a few times. This sequence joins TRBV29-1 and TRBJ1-1, with 7 bases fitting TRBD1. The CDR3 spans 13 residues. The ends lost 7 bases at V and 1 base at J; junction bases unmatched: 6. Per germline, CDR1 SQVTM and CDR2 ANQGSEA. The CDR3: CSAKTGRNTEAFF. The DNA of the CDR3 is TGCAGCGCCAAGACAGGGAGGAACACTGAAGCTTTCTTT.

The chain is built from TRBV9 and TRBJ1-5, with a possible D match to TRBD1 (5 bases). CDR3 size: 15 residues. The V gene lost 3 bases and the J gene lost 2 bases, with 12 bases spanning the gap. Germline loops: CDR1 SGDLS, CDR2 YYNGEE. CDR3 region: CASSEGPQGNQPQHF. The DNA for the CDR3 is TGTGCCAGCAGCGAAGGGCCACAGGGCAATCAGCCCCAGCATTTT.

This clone was recorded once. V is TRBV28 and J is TRBJ2-7; D ambiguous. Deletions cut 3 bases from V and 5 bases from J, with 8 bases between. CDR3 length equals 12 residues. Germline CDR1 reads MDHEN; CDR2 reads SYDVKM. This CDR3 is CASSFYIHEQYF. In DNA, the CDR3 is TGTGCCAGCAGTTTTTATATCCACGAGCAGTACTTC.